The present T cell receptor beta chain was sequenced within a study of graft-versus-host responses after intestinal transplantation. The method was immunoSEQ multiplex PCR; TCRdb's version includes in-frame clones alone and lacks a portion of them. Of about 9,500 clones in the sample, around 89% were seen once. The V end was cut by 4 bases, the J end by 5 bases, with 16 bases between. CDR1 and CDR2 (germline): SGHNT, YYREEE (reference sequence). CDR3 length: 14 residues. The TCR originated in a human patient who received an intestinal transplant, so some T cells may come from the graft donor. Sequences were derived from PBMCs, sampled just over 240 days after intestinal transplant. The chain combines TRBV5-4 with TRBJ2-7; TRBD1 is a possible D gene (6 bases). CDR3 amino acids: CASSIKIQGDEQYF. CDR3 nucleotides: TGTGCCAGCAGCATTAAAATACAGGGTGACGAGCAGTACTTC.